The clone carrying this T cell receptor (beta chain) was recorded a few times. These data originate in a study of T-cell memory formation after mild COVID-19. TCRdb itself ran the 5' RACE reads through MiXCR, one entry per CDR3 protein. The sample comprises a few hundred thousand distinct CDR3 sequences, 15% of which are singletons, and 20% to 25% rests with the top ten. Germline V gene data show CDR1 as SGHRS and CDR2 as YFSETQ. This CDR3 region has 16 residues. Unmatched junction bases numbered 9, after V lost 4 bases and J lost 7 bases. The material sequenced was PBMCs or a T cell subset sorted from them (not recorded which). The source of this sequence is a man between 18 and 35 years old who had mild COVID-19 (a few samples of this study predate the infection). Cell type and time point are not known. The V gene is TRBV5-1, the J gene TRBJ2-1; 12 bases fit TRBD2. The CDR3 region is CASSARLAGEGNEQFF. The CDR3 DNA sequence: TGCGCCAGCAGCGCTAGACTAGCGGGGGAGGGGAATGAGCAGTTCTTC.